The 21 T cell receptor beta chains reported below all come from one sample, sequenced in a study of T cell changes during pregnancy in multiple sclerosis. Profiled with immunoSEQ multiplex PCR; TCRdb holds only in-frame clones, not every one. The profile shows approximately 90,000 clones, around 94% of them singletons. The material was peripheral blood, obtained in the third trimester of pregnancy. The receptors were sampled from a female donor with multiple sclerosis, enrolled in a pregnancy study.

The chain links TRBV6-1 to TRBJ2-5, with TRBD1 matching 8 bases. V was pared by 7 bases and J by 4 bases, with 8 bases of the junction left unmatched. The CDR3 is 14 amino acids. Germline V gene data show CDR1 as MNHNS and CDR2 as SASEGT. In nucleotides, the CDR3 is TGTGCCAGCACCGTGACAGGGGTAGGAGAGACCCAGTACTTC. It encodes CASTVTGVGETQYF.

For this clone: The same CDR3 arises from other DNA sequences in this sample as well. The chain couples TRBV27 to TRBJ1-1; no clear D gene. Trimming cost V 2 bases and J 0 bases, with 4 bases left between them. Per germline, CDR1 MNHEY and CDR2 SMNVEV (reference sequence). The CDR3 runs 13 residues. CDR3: CASSLSMNTEAFF. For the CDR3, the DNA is TGTGCCAGCAGTTTAAGCATGAACACTGAAGCTTTCTTT.

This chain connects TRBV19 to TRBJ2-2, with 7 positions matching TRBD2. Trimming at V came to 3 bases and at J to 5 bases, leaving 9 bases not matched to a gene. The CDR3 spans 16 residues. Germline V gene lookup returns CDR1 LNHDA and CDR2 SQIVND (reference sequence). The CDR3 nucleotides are TGTGCCAGTAGTATCCCCGGACTAGAGACTACCGGGGAGCTGTTTTTT. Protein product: CASSIPGLETTGELFF.

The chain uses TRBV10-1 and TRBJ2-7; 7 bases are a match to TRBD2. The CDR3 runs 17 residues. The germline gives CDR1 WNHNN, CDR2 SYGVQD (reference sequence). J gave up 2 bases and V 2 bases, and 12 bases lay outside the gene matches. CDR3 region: CASSERDGLVGAYEQYF. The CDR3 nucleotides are TGCGCCAGCAGTGAGAGGGACGGACTAGTGGGTGCCTACGAGCAGTACTTC.

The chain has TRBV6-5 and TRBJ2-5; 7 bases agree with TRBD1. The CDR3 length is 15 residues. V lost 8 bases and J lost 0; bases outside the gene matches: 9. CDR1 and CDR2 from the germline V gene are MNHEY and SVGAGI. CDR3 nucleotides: TGTGCCAGCGTTGGGGAACAGGGGCACCAAGAGACCCAGTACTTC. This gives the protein CASVGEQGHQETQYF.

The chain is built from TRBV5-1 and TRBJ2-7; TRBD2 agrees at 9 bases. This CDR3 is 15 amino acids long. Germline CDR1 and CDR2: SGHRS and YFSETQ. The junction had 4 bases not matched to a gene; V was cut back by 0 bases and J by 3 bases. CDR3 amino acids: CASSLDAGGLYEQYF. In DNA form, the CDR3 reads TGCGCCAGCAGCTTGGATGCGGGAGGGCTCTACGAGCAGTACTTC.

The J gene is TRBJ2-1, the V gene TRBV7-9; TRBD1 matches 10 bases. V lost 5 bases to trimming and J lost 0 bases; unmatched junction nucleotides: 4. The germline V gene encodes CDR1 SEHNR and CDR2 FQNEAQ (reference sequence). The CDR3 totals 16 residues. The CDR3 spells CASSLRTGGSYNEQFF. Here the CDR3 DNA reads TGTGCCAGCAGCCTCCGGACAGGGGGCTCCTACAATGAGCAGTTCTTC.

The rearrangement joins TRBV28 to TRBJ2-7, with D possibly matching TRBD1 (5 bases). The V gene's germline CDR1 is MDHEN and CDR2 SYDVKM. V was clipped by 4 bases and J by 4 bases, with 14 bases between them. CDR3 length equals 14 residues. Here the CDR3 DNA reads TGTGCCAGCAGTTACGCCAGGGCTTTATACGAGCAGTACTTC. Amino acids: CASSYARALYEQYF.

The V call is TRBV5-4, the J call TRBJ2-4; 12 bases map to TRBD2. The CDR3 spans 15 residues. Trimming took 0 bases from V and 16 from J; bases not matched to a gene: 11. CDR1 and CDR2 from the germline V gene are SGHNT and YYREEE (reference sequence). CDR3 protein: CASSLAGTSGYPHYF. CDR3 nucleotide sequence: TGTGCCAGCAGCTTGGCCGGGACTAGCGGGTACCCTCACTACTTC.

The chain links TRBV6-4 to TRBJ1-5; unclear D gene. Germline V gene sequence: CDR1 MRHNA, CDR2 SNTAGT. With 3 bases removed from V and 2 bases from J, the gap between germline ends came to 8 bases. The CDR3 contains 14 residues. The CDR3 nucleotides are TGTGCCAGCAGTGAAGGCCGGGGCAATCAGCCCCAGCATTTT. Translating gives CASSEGRGNQPQHF.

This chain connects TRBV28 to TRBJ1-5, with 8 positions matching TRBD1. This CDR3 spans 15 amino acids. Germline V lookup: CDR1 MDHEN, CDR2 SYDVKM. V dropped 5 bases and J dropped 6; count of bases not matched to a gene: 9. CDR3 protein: CASSEWTGSLQPQHF. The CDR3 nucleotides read TGTGCCAGCAGTGAGTGGACAGGGTCCCTTCAGCCCCAGCATTTT.

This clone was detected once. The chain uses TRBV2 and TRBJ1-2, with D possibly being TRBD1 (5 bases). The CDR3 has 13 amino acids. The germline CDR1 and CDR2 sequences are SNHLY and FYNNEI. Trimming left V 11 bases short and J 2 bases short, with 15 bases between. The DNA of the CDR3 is TGTGCCGGCACCGCCGCAGGGAACTATGGCTACACCTTC. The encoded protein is CAGTAAGNYGYTF.

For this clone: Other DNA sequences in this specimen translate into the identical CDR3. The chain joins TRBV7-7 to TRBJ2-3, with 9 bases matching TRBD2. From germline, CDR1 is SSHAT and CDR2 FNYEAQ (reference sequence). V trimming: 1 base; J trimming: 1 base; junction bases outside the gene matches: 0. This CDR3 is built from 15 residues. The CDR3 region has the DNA TGTGCCAGCAGCTTAGGGACTAGCGGCACAGATACGCAGTATTTT. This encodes CASSLGTSGTDTQYF.

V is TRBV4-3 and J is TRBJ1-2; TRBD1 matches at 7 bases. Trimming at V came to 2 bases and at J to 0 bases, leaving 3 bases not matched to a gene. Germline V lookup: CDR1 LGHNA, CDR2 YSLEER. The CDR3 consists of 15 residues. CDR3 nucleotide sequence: TGCGCCAGCAGCCAAACACAGGGGACTAACTATGGCTACACCTTC. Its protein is CASSQTQGTNYGYTF.

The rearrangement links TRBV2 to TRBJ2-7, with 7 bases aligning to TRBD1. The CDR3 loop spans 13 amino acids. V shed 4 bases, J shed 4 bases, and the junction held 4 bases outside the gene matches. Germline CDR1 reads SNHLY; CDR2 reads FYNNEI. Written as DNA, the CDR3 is TGTGCCAGCAGTGGGGGACAGACTTACGAGCAGTACTTC. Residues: CASSGGQTYEQYF.

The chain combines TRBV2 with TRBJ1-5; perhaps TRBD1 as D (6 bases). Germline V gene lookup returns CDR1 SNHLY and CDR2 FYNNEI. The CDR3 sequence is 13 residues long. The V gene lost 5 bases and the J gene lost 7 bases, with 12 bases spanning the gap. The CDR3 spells CASSQQGRQPQHF. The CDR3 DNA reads TGTGCCAGCAGTCAACAGGGTCGGCAGCCCCAGCATTTT.

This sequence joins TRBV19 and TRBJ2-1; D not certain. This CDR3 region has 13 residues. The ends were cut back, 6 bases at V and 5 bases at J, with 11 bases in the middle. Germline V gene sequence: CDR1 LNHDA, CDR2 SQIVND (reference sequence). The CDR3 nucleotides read TGTGCCAGTAGGGAGACTGCTCACAATGAGCAGTTCTTC. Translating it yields CASRETAHNEQFF.

The CDR3, as DNA: TGTGCCAGCAGTCCCTACAGGGGTAGAGGCCAGCCCCAGCATTTT. Translated, it gives CASSPYRGRGQPQHF. The chain carries TRBV27 and TRBJ1-5; 7 nucleotides match TRBD1. The CDR3 is 15 amino acids. In germline, CDR1 is MNHEY, CDR2 SMNVEV (reference sequence). The ends lost 5 bases at V and 7 bases at J; junction bases unmatched: 11.

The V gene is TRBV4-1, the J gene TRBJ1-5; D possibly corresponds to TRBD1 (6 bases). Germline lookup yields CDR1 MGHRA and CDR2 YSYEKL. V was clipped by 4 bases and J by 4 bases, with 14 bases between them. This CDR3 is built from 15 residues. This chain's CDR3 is CASSLVITGNQPQHF. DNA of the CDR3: TGCGCCAGCAGCCTAGTTATCACAGGGAATCAGCCCCAGCATTTT.

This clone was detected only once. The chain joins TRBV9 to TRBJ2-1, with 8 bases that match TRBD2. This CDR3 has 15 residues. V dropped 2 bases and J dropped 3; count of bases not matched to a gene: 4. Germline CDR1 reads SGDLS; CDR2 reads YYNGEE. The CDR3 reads CASSVGGRHYNEQFF. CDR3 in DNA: TGTGCCAGCAGCGTGGGCGGGAGGCACTACAATGAGCAGTTCTTC.

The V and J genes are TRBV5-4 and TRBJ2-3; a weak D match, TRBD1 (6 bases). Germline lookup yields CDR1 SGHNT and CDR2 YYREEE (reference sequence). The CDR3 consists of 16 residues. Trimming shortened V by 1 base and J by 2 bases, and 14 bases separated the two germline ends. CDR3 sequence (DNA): TGTGCCAGCAGCTTGTGGGGGCTAGGTCTCACAGATACGCAGTATTTT. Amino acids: CASSLWGLGLTDTQYF.